These 3 T cell receptor beta chains were sequenced from one sample in a study of blood T cell repertoires in COVID-19. Measured with immunoSEQ multiplex PCR; TCRdb has only the in-frame clones, and not every one. Among approximately 260,000 clones, around 91% were seen once, and the ten largest hold 2% to 2.5%. Specimen: peripheral blood. The receptor source for this set is an older woman with COVID-19, enrolled during active disease.

The V call is TRBV12-3 or TRBV12-4, the J call TRBJ1-2; the D is unclear. Between the trimmed V and J ends, which lost 7 bases and 8 bases, there was a span of 14 bases. This CDR3 is 12 amino acids long. The CDR3 coding sequence is TGTGCCAGCACCGTGCCGGGGTTAGGCTACACCTTC. Encoded protein: CASTVPGLGYTF.

The gene calls are TRBV11-2 and TRBJ2-7; weak D call: TRBD2 (5 bases). The CDR3 contains 14 residues. With 0 bases removed from V and 9 bases from J, the gap between germline ends came to 15 bases. CDR1 SGHAT and CDR2 FQNNGV come from the germline V gene. The CDR3 region is CASSLDSRETGQYF. DNA for the CDR3: TGTGCCAGCAGCTTAGACTCCCGGGAAACTGGGCAGTACTTC.

V usage is TRBV5-4 and J usage is TRBJ2-4; 10 nucleotides line up with TRBD2. CDR3 length: 16 residues. The germline V gene encodes CDR1 SGHNT and CDR2 YYREEE (reference sequence). V was clipped by 1 base and J by 0 bases; unmatched bases: 1. The CDR3 loop is CASSLQRGGAKNIQYF. The CDR3 DNA is TGTGCCAGCAGCTTGCAGCGGGGGGGAGCCAAAAACATTCAGTACTTC.